In this sample, the clone carrying this T cell receptor beta chain turned up a few times. Its antigen is as yet unknown. The length of the CDR3 is 13 residues. With 5 bases removed from V and 6 bases from J, the gap between germline ends came to 11 bases. Germline V gene data show CDR1 as SGHKS and CDR2 as YYEKEE (reference sequence). This sample was taken from a study of T cell clonotyping in hematopoietic cell transplantation. Overall study findings and caveats: Pathologically expanded recipient clonotypes increased progressively from day 30 to day 180 as diversity fell. CD4 and CD8 repertoire contributions could not be separated without sorting.

Generated by immunoSEQ multiplex PCR, the TCRdb table keeps only in-frame clones and is missing some. This sample yields about 10,000 clones, of which roughly 89% are seen a single time; 15% belongs to the top ten. The rearrangement uses TRBV5-5 and TRBJ2-2; the D gene could be TRBD1 or TRBD2 (5 bases each). This sequence was found in a female patient between 55 and 75 years old who had an allogeneic stem cell transplant from an unrelated donor, so the T cells may come from the graft donor. Some clones in this sample may be carry-over from other donors' samples. This specimen consisted of PBMCs, obtained 100 days after allogeneic stem cell transplant. This CDR3 reads CASSPRGAGELFF. CDR3 DNA: TGTGCCAGCAGTCCAAGAGGGGCCGGGGAGCTGTTTTTT.